These T cell receptor beta chains were read from a single sample in a study of T cell responses to AZD1222 COVID-19 vaccine. Here immunoSEQ multiplex PCR was the method, and the copy in TCRdb shows in-frame clones only, minus some. The sample has tens of thousands of clones, 80% to 90% seen once. The source material was peripheral blood, sampled 28 days after the second AZD1222 dose. These receptors originate from an adult who received the AZD1222 COVID-19 vaccine. Both conserved end residues are part of each CDR3. Size is stated for part of the rows, as once, few or many counts, or as a class when the clone is expanded.

CDR3 length	V gene	clone size	J gene	CDR3 protein
11	TRBV29-1	NA	TRBJ2-7	CSANVAYEQYF
14	TRBV15	NA	TRBJ2-1	CATSRDVQANEQFF
13	TRBV19	NA	TRBJ1-2	CASRRQGNYGYTF
12	TRBV6-5	NA	TRBJ2-1	CASKESYNEQFF
16	TRBV7-9	NA	TRBJ2-2	CASSPTTATNTGELFF
15	TRBV19	NA	TRBJ1-5	CASNLQGNSNQPQHF
16	TRBV27	NA	TRBJ2-7	CASRGIGSGFSYEQYF
15	TRBV7-2	few	TRBJ1-2	CASSLGPGDLYGYTF
12	TRBV29-1	NA	TRBJ1-2	CSVEQVSHGYTF
17	TRBV5-4	NA	TRBJ2-2	CASSSRTSGSLAGELFF
12	TRBV6-5	NA	TRBJ1-1	CASTQDWAEAFF
16	TRBV4-3	NA	TRBJ2-1	CASSQWTSGSGNEQFF
16	TRBV6-5	once	TRBJ2-3	CASSYSSDSSTDTQYF
17	TRBV7-2	NA	TRBJ1-2	CASSLGGQGSLPTGYTF
15	TRBV3-1/TRBV3-2	NA	TRBJ1-2	CASSQVATPSSGYTF
14	TRBV27	NA	TRBJ2-7	CASSQRQGAYEQYF